Below are 29 T cell receptor beta chains sequenced from a single sample in a study of T-cell reconstitution after alpha-beta-depleted transplantation in children. Molecular barcoding with unique molecular identifiers was used for the TCRbeta library. Via MiXCR, TCRdb re-called the PCR reads, giving one row per CDR3 protein. Here the sample spans 450,000 to 600,000 distinct CDR3 sequences, 15% to 20% being singletons. The input for sequencing was PBMCs from the stem cell graft donor, taken from the stem cell graft. Receptor source: a human donor who donated a stem cell graft to a child with acute lymphoblastic leukemia.

The chain carries TRBV5-1 and TRBJ1-1; 8 positions match TRBD1. V lost 3 bases, J lost 8 bases, and 6 bases stayed unmatched. This CDR3 region has 13 residues. CDR1 and CDR2 (germline): SGHRS, YFSETQ. The CDR3 sequence: CASSYGQGGEAFF. CDR3 in DNA: TGCGCCAGCAGCTACGGACAGGGAGGCGAAGCTTTCTTT.

The V call is TRBV9, the J call TRBJ2-1; TRBD2 matches 9 bases. Losses at the gene ends were 3 bases for V and 6 bases for J; bases not matched to a gene: 7. Germline CDR1 and CDR2: SGDLS and YYNGEE. There are 15 residues in the CDR3. The DNA for the CDR3 is TGTGCCAGCAGCGGTAGCGGGAGTATAATCAATGAGCAGTTCTTC. It codes for CASSGSGSIINEQFF.

In this sample, this clonotype turned up a few times. This chain uses TRBV15 with TRBJ2-5, with D perhaps TRBD2 (5 bases). The germline gives CDR1 LNHNV, CDR2 YYDKDF (reference sequence). The CDR3 is 16 amino acids. Trimming stripped 1 base from V and 5 bases from J, with 17 bases between. In DNA, the CDR3 is TGTGCCACCAGCAGAGTCGAGCGGTGGTTGTTCGAGACCCAGTACTTC. Protein sequence: CATSRVERWLFETQYF.

This clonotype was counted ten times or more. This chain uses TRBV27 with TRBJ2-7; 9 bases map to TRBD1. The CDR3 is made up of 15 amino acids. Trimming removed 2 bases from V and 2 bases from J; junction bases left unmatched: 4. Germline assignment: CDR1 MNHEY and CDR2 SMNVEV (reference sequence). The CDR3 nucleotides are TGTGCCAGCAGTTTAGGCGGGACAGGGACCTACGAGCAGTACTTC. Translation: CASSLGGTGTYEQYF.

This clonotype occurred a few times. This chain joins TRBV10-2 and TRBJ2-3; 9 positions agree with TRBD2. This CDR3 spans 16 amino acids. V was clipped by 6 bases and J by 4 bases; unmatched bases: 11. Germline lookup yields CDR1 WSHSY and CDR2 SAAADI. The DNA for the CDR3 is TGCGCCAGCAGGGCACCGGGACTAGCTGGCCCAGATACGCAGTATTTT. This encodes CASRAPGLAGPDTQYF.

This sequence joins TRBV20-1 and TRBJ2-7, with 9 bases that match TRBD1. CDR1 and CDR2 (germline): DFQATT, SNEGSKA (reference sequence). V lost 2 bases and J lost 5; bases outside the gene matches: 10. The CDR3 contains 15 residues. The chain's CDR3 is CSARSLGQGSNEQYF. DNA for the CDR3: TGCAGTGCTAGATCCCTCGGACAGGGGTCCAACGAGCAGTACTTC.

The chain combines TRBV11-2 with TRBJ2-2; the match to TRBD2 covers 13 bases. With 3 bases clipped from V and 0 bases from J, the junction kept 4 bases outside the gene matches. This CDR3 spans 18 amino acids. The germline V gene encodes CDR1 SGHAT and CDR2 FQNNGV. Here the CDR3 DNA reads TGTGCCAGCAGCTTTACTAGCGGGAGGGCAGCGAACACCGGGGAGCTGTTTTTT. Protein: CASSFTSGRAANTGELFF.

This clonotype was counted a few times. The chain is built from TRBV29-1 and TRBJ2-5; TRBD1 matches 8 bases. The germline CDR1 and CDR2 sequences are SQVTM and ANQGSEA. The CDR3 is 15 amino acids. V dropped 7 bases and J dropped 5; count of bases not matched to a gene: 15. The CDR3 protein is CSEDRGHLLWETQYF. In DNA form, the CDR3 reads TGCAGCGAAGACAGGGGCCACCTTCTTTGGGAGACCCAGTACTTC.

This chain uses TRBV13 with TRBJ2-4; no definite D call. The CDR3 runs to 17 residues. The V gene's germline CDR1 is PRHDT and CDR2 FYEKMQ (reference sequence). With 0 bases removed from V and 0 bases from J, the gap between germline ends came to 12 bases. CDR3 loop: CASSLGLRTLAKNIQYF. The DNA of the CDR3 is TGTGCCAGCAGCTTAGGCTTACGTACCCTAGCCAAAAACATTCAGTACTTC.

V usage is TRBV11-1 and J usage is TRBJ2-2; 9 nucleotides line up with TRBD1. Germline CDR1 reads SGHAT; CDR2 reads FQDESV (reference sequence). Trimming removed 6 bases from V and 4 bases from J; junction bases left unmatched: 9. The CDR3 spans 16 residues. The CDR3 DNA reads as TGTGCCAGCAGATCCGACAGGGGGAGGTTCACCGGGGAGCTGTTTTTT. Translating gives CASRSDRGRFTGELFF.

For this clonotype: A read error may account for a junction end that differs from germline. This chain joins TRBV12-3 or TRBV12-4 and TRBJ2-5; 8 nucleotides agree with TRBD1. The CDR3 spans 13 residues. The CDR3 reads CASSRQGQGTQYF. CDR3 nucleotides: TGTGCCAGCAGTAGACAGGGGCAAGGGACCCAGTACTTC.

This clonotype was observed a handful of times. J is TRBJ1-2 and V is TRBV29-1, with 8 positions matching TRBD1. Germline assignment: CDR1 SQVTM and CDR2 ANQGSEA. CDR3 length: 13 residues. V lost 7 bases, J lost 3 bases, and 7 bases stayed unmatched. The CDR3 DNA is TGCAGCGCCCCGACAGGGGCGGACTATGGCTACACCTTC. It yields the protein CSAPTGADYGYTF.

The chain is built from TRBV12-3 or TRBV12-4 and TRBJ2-7; 9 nucleotides align to TRBD1. This CDR3 has 15 amino acids. V trimming: 6 bases; J trimming: 5 bases; junction bases outside the gene matches: 11. For the CDR3, the DNA is TGTGCCAGCAGCTTGACAGGGGGAGGAGCGAACGAGCAGTACTTC. Its protein is CASSLTGGGANEQYF.

The V gene is TRBV7-9, the J gene TRBJ2-3; TRBD2 might be the D (6 bases). In germline, CDR1 is SEHNR, CDR2 FQNEAQ (reference sequence). CDR3 length equals 14 residues. The V end lost 4 bases, the J end lost 2 bases, and 10 bases lay between the germline ends. DNA of the CDR3: TGTGCCAGCAGCTCGGGACTTATCACAGATACGCAGTATTTT. Its protein product is CASSSGLITDTQYF.

This chain uses TRBV4-1 with TRBJ2-5, with 7 bases fitting TRBD2. Per germline, CDR1 MGHRA and CDR2 YSYEKL. The CDR3 contains 16 residues. The J segment lost 1 base and the V segment lost 3 bases, leaving 8 bases of the junction unmatched. The CDR3 coding sequence is TGCGCCAGCAGCCATGGGCTTCTAGCGGCCCAAGAGACCCAGTACTTC. It codes for CASSHGLLAAQETQYF.

In this sample, this clonotype turned up many times. The chain combines TRBV20-1 with TRBJ1-1; D gene unclear. Germline CDR1 reads DFQATT; CDR2 reads SNEGSKA (reference sequence). The V end lost 5 bases, the J end lost 1 base, and 8 bases lay between the germline ends. The length of the CDR3 is 12 residues. The CDR3 coding sequence is TGCAGTGCTCTCCTTTGGAACACTGAAGCTTTCTTT. Translated: CSALLWNTEAFF.

This clonotype has more than one count but fewer than ten. The V call is TRBV10-3, the J call TRBJ2-1; no reliable D call. The CDR3 has 14 amino acids. Trimming removed 7 bases from V and 5 bases from J, with 15 bases in between. CDR1 ENHRY and CDR2 SYGVKD come from the germline V gene. The CDR3 protein is CAIKQGGNNNEQFF. CDR3 nucleotide sequence: TGTGCCATCAAACAAGGTGGGAATAACAATGAGCAGTTCTTC.

This clonotype was seen repeatedly, ten times or more. V and J are TRBV6-1 and TRBJ2-7, with TRBD2 identical over 7 bases. V was pared by 5 bases and J by 0 bases, with 4 bases of the junction left unmatched. Germline V gene lookup returns CDR1 MNHNS and CDR2 SASEGT. CDR3 length: 14 residues. The CDR3 coding sequence is TGTGCCAGCAGTAGGAGCGGGACCTCCTACGAGCAGTACTTC. It translates to CASSRSGTSYEQYF.

Details on this clonotype: The junction does not match germline at one end; this may be a read error. The genes are TRBV15 and TRBJ2-3; 8 bases are a match to TRBD2. Germline assignment: CDR1 LNHNV and CDR2 YYDKDF (reference sequence). The CDR3 totals 16 residues. CDR3 amino acids: CDTSSVISGTTDTQYF. The CDR3 coding sequence is TGTGACACCAGCAGTGTAATTAGCGGGACCACAGATACGCAGTATTTT. Full variable domain (remainder filled in from reference TRBV15 and TRBJ2-3): DAMVIQNPRYQVTQFGKPVTLSCSQTLNHNVMYWYQQKSSQAPKLLFHYYDKDFNNEADTPDNFQSRRPNTSFCFLDIRSPGLGDTAMYLCDTSSVISGTTDTQYFGPGTRLTVL.

There are a few counts of this clonotype. The chain joins TRBV9 to TRBJ2-5; possibly TRBD1 or TRBD2 for D (5 bases each). Deletions cut 3 bases from V and 4 bases from J, with 25 bases between. The CDR3 is 18 residues long. Germline CDR1 and CDR2: SGDLS and YYNGEE. This CDR3 reads CASSGEVGPGAGSETQYF. In DNA, the CDR3 is TGTGCCAGCAGCGGTGAGGTTGGTCCCGGGGCTGGGTCAGAGACCCAGTACTTC.

There are a few counts of this clonotype. This chain links TRBV19 with TRBJ1-5; a possible D gene is TRBD1 (5 bases). Trimming pared 4 bases from V and 1 base from J, leaving 11 bases between. The CDR3 has 15 residues. Per germline, CDR1 LNHDA and CDR2 SQIVND (reference sequence). The CDR3 spells CASSTLTGSNQPQHF. CDR3 DNA: TGTGCCAGTAGTACCCTCACAGGCAGCAATCAGCCCCAGCATTTT. The whole variable domain, filled in from reference TRBV19 and TRBJ1-5, reads DGGITQSPKYLFRKEGQNVTLSCEQNLNHDAMYWYRQDPGQGLRLIYYSQIVNDFQKGDIAEGYSVSREKKESFPLTVTSAQKNPTAFYLCASSTLTGSNQPQHFGDGTRLSIL.

The sample holds a few counts of this clonotype. The chain couples TRBV7-3 to TRBJ1-1, with TRBD1 matching 7 bases. After removal of 6 bases from V and 5 bases from J, the junction contained 12 bases not matched to a gene. Germline loops: CDR1 SGHTA, CDR2 FQGTGA. The CDR3 totals 15 residues. The CDR3 region has the DNA TGTGCCAGCAGTCCTAACGGACAGGATTTAACTGAAGCTTTCTTT. This gives the protein CASSPNGQDLTEAFF.

This chain uses TRBV6-8 with TRBJ2-7; 9 bases align to TRBD2. This CDR3 has 19 residues. The germline V gene has CDR1 MNHGY and CDR2 SAAAGT. Unmatched junction bases numbered 16, after V lost 2 bases and J lost 2 bases. The CDR3 here is CASSYPCSVIAGEAYEQYF. The CDR3 DNA sequence: TGTGCCAGCAGTTACCCTTGTTCGGTTATAGCGGGAGAGGCCTACGAGCAGTACTTC.

A word on this clonotype: One end of the junction is discordant with germline, which a read error may explain. V gene TRBV12-3 or TRBV12-4 combines with J gene TRBJ1-2; no definite D call. The length of the CDR3 is 12 residues. DNA of the CDR3: TGTGCCAGCAGTTTAATTCAGCATCCCGTCTCCTTC. Translated, it gives CASSLIQHPVSF.

Only a few counts were recorded for this clonotype. The chain employs TRBV4-2 and TRBJ2-7, with a tentative D call TRBD1 (5 bases). Germline V CDR1 and CDR2: LGHNA, YNFKEQ. V lost 0 bases and J lost 4, with 10 bases in between. The CDR3 runs 14 residues. CDR3 in amino acids: CASSQDWGAYEQYF. CDR3 DNA sequence: TGTGCCAGCAGCCAAGATTGGGGCGCGTACGAGCAGTACTTC.

In its sample, this clonotype was seen a few times. The rearrangement joins TRBV5-5 to TRBJ2-5, with D hard to call. V was shortened by 2 bases and J by 3 bases, with 5 bases between the two germline ends. Germline V gives CDR1 SGHKS, CDR2 YYEKEE (reference sequence). The CDR3 loop spans 12 amino acids. The CDR3 loop is CASSFVKETQYF. CDR3 bases: TGTGCCAGCAGCTTCGTTAAAGAGACCCAGTACTTC.

The V and J genes are TRBV6-1 and TRBJ2-3, with a tentative D call TRBD1 (5 bases). CDR1 MNHNS and CDR2 SASEGT come from the germline V gene. The CDR3 sequence is 15 residues long. V was clipped by 1 base and J by 2 bases, with 10 bases between them. CDR3 sequence (DNA): TGTGCCAGCAGTGAAGGGGGCGGCGACACAGATACGCAGTATTTT. This codes for CASSEGGGDTDTQYF.

The CDR3 coding sequence is TGTGCCAGTGATTTAGCGGGAGACACAGATACGCAGTATTTT. The encoded protein is CASDLAGDTDTQYF. The V gene is TRBV24-1, the J gene TRBJ2-3; 9 bases match TRBD2. J was trimmed by 2 bases and V by 11 bases; bases with no gene match: 7. Germline V gene sequence: CDR1 KGHDR, CDR2 SFDVKD. The length of the CDR3 is 14 residues.

The chain carries TRBV13 and TRBJ2-7; TRBD2 matches at 7 bases. CDR1 is PRHDT, CDR2 FYEKMQ, per germline (reference sequence). Unmatched junction bases numbered 6, after V lost 5 bases and J lost 2 bases. This CDR3 region has 14 residues. CDR3 region: CASSGLVLPYEQYF. The CDR3 coding sequence is TGTGCCAGCAGCGGACTAGTCTTACCCTACGAGCAGTACTTC.